This TCR beta chain was sequenced in a study of blood T cell repertoires in COVID-19. The recovered donors of Cohort 3 showed two negative PCRs, clearance, or symptom resolution. V lost 8 bases and J lost 4, with 11 bases in between. Germline-derived CDR1 and CDR2 are MNHEY and SVGAGI. This CDR3 region has 12 residues. Profiled with immunoSEQ multiplex PCR; TCRdb holds only in-frame clones, not every one. Of hundreds of thousands of clones listed, 65% to 90% were seen once; the top ten hold under 2%. The chain links TRBV6-5 to TRBJ1-2, with no clear D. The sample was PBMCs or T cells enriched from blood (not recorded which). This clonotype originated in a man aged 35-49 years who had recovered from COVID-19. Here the CDR3 reads CASGREAYGYTF. The CDR3 coding sequence is TGTGCCAGCGGGCGGGAGGCCTATGGCTACACCTTC.